The clone carrying this T cell receptor beta chain was counted once. This table comes from immunoSEQ multiplex PCR, and its TCRdb copy is limited to in-frame clones, with some not included. The sample includes 85,000 to 110,000 clones, 91% of them seen just once. This entry belongs to a study of T cell responses to AZD1222 COVID-19 vaccine. Material: peripheral blood, obtained on day 0 of AZD1222 vaccination. This TCR derives from an adult in good health.

The CDR3 bases are TGCGCCAGCAGCCCAGACAGGGGGCTGGCAAACTATGGCTACACCTTC. The encoded protein is CASSPDRGLANYGYTF. The chain employs TRBV5-1 and TRBJ1-2; 10 positions agree with TRBD1. V shed 4 bases and J 2 bases; nucleotides not matched to a gene: 8. Germline V gene sequence: CDR1 SGHRS, CDR2 YFSETQ. The CDR3 has 16 residues.